This entry is about one TCR beta chain. This clonotype was recorded many times. Its antigen specificity is not known. Nothing much larger sits one base from this clone, and base qualities are not available. The run used an Illumina HiSeq 2500. Quantitative 5'-RACE with molecular barcodes was the method used to prepare the TCR beta libraries. On the study's bioinformatics: To identify disease-linked TCR variants, a new computational method was used, one built on a probabilistic model of VDJ rearrangement. In-frame beta chains were kept once TCRdb had trimmed the public reads at Q25 with fastp and called clones with MiXCR. Every CDR3 protein is listed once, alongside the most common genes and DNA of its rows. These V and J calls rely on TCRdb rather than the paper's analysis. Within this sample are roughly 180,000 distinct CDR3 sequences, with over 10% of them counted one time only. Together, the top ten hold more than 9.5% of the sample.

This specimen comes from a study of CD8 T cells in ankylosing spondylitis (dated by TCRdb to about 2017). In terms of the full investigation: The study profiled T cell receptor beta repertoires in healthy donors and ankylosing spondylitis patients to find disease-linked TCR variants. The full study cohort was made up of about 24 ankylosing spondylitis patients and roughly 100 healthy donors. Peripheral blood was sampled, and synovial fluid was additionally collected from ankylosing spondylitis patients.

Here is what the overall study found, with its caveats: A CD8+ phenotype was shown by the disease-linked clones, which were found at relatively low frequencies in peripheral blood. Some motif variants were previously reported in synovial fluid and blood of reactive arthritis patients, suggesting common disease-initiation mechanisms. The disease-linked clones were reported to be significantly enriched in matched synovial fluid samples from ankylosing spondylitis patients. A TCR beta motif of several highly homologous amino acid variants appeared characteristic of blood from ankylosing spondylitis patients.

The sequenced sample consisted of blood, either unsorted or a sorted T cell fraction (not recorded which). This receptor was obtained from a female donor with ankylosing spondylitis or in good health (not recorded which).

The bases read TGCAGCGTGGCCGGGACAGGGGGCAGATATAGCAATCAGCCCCAGCATTTT. Translated, it gives CSVAGTGGRYSNQPQHF. The chain couples TRBV29-1 to TRBJ1-5, and TRBD1 matches 12 of the central bases. After removal of 6 bases from V and 0 bases from J, the junction retains 9 bases not matched to a gene. Sequences SQVTM (CDR1) and ANQGSEA (CDR2) are obtained from the germline V gene. The CDR3 sequence holds 17 residues, the cysteine and phenylalanine included. Only the CDR3 DNA stays, 51 bases, in frame from base 1.